This T cell receptor beta chain appears in the sequencing data of a study of spatial heterogeneity in lung cancer. Overall study results and limits: The number of expanded tumor alpha and beta chains correlated with mutation number.

This clonotype was recorded at least ten times. The antigen is undetermined. TCRdb independently ran MiXCR on the 5' RACE reads; one entry per CDR3 protein. The repertoire includes about 8,800 distinct CDR3 sequences, more than 4% of them detected once, and approximately 10% sits in the top ten. Time point specified: sample taken at primary tumor resection. The material was lung tumor tissue, obtained at surgery. This clonotype was sampled from a female donor with early-stage non-small cell lung cancer.

CDR3 bases: TGCAGTGCTAGAGGGCCGGGACTAGCCGTAAATGAGCAGTTCTTC. Protein: CSARGPGLAVNEQFF. The V gene is TRBV20-1, the J gene TRBJ2-1; 9 nucleotides agree with TRBD2. In germline, CDR1 is DFQATT, CDR2 SNEGSKA (reference sequence). V trimming: 1 base; J trimming: 7 bases; junction bases outside the gene matches: 8. This CDR3 has 15 amino acids.